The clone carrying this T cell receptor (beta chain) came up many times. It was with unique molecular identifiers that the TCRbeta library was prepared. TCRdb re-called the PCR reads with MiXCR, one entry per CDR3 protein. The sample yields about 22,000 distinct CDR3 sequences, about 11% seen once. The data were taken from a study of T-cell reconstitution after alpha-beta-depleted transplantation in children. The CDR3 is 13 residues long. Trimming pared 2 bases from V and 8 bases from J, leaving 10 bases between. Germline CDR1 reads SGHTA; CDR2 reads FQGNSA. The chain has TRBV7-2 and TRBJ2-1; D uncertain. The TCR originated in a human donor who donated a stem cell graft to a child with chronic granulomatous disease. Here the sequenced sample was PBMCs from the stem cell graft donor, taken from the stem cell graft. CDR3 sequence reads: CASSLSTLDEQFF. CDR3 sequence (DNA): TGTGCCAGCAGCTTATCGACGTTGGATGAGCAGTTCTTC.